One T cell receptor beta chain is described in this entry. Its target is not known. Amplification of TCR alpha and beta CDR3 regions from RNA used iRepertoire nested multiplex PCR. Using its own MiXCR run on the multiplex PCR reads, TCRdb lists one record per CDR3 protein. The sample includes 95,000 to 150,000 distinct CDR3 sequences, roughly 20% of them seen just once. The data belong to a study of glioma-infiltrating T cells. Whole-study findings and limits: Gliomas, especially low-grade, showed above-expected tissue-blood divergence; non-neoplastic patients showed below.

Per germline, CDR1 SGHRS and CDR2 YFSETQ. The germline V and J ends were trimmed by 0 bases and 2 bases, with 6 bases remaining between them. This CDR3 has 14 residues. The sequence was obtained from a human donor with low-grade glioma or glioblastoma, undergoing nonglioma brain surgery, or in good health (not recorded which). The V and J genes are TRBV5-1 and TRBJ1-3, with D perhaps matching TRBD1 (6 bases). Sequencing input: glioma tissue, nonneoplastic brain tissue, or PBMCs (not recorded which). The CDR3 loop reads CASSLGGPGNTIYF. The CDR3 DNA reads as TGCGCCAGCAGCTTGGGGGGGCCTGGAAACACCATATATTTT.